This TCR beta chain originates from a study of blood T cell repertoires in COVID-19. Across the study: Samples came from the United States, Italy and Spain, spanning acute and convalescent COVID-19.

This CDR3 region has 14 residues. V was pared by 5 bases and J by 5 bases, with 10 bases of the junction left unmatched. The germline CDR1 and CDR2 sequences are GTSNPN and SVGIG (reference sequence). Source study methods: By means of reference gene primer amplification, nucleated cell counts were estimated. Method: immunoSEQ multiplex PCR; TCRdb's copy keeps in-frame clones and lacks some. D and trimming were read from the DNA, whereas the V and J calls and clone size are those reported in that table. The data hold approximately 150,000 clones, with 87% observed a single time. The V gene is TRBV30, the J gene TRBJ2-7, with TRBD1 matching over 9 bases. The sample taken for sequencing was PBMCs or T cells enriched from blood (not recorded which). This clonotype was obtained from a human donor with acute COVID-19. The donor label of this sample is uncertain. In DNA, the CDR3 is TGTGCCTGGGGGACCGGGACAGGGAGTAACGAGCAGTACTTC. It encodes CAWGTGTGSNEQYF. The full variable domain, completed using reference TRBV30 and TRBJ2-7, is SQTIHQWPATLVQPVGSPLSLECTVEGTSNPNLYWYRQAAGRGLQLLFYSVGIGQISSEVPQNLSASRPQDRQFILSSKKLLLSDSGFYLCAWGTGTGSNEQYFGPGTRLTVT.